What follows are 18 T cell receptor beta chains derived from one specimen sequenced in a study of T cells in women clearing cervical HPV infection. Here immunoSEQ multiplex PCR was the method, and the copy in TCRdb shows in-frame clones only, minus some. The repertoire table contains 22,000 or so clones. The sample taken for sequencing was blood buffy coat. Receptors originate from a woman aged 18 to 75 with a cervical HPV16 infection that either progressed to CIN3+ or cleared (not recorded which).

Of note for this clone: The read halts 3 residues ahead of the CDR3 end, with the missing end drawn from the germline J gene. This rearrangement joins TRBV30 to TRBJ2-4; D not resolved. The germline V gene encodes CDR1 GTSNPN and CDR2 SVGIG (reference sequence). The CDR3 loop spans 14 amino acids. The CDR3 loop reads CAWTGYSRSYGQYF. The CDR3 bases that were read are TGTGCCTGGACTGGGTACAGCAGGAGCTATGGT.

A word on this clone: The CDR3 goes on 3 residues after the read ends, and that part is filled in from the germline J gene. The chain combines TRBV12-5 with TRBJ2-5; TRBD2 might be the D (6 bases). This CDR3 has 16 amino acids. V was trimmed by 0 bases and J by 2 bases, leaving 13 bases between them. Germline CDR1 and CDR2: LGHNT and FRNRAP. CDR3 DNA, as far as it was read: TGTGCTAGTGGTTTGGTACTTGGGGGGTTTCAAGAGACC. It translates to CASGLVLGGFQET. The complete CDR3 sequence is CASGLVLGGFQETQYF.

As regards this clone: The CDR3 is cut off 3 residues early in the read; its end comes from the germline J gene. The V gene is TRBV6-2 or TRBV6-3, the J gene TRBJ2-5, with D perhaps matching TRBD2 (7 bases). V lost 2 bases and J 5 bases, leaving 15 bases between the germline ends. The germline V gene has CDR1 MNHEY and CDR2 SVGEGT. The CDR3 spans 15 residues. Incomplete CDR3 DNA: TGTGCCAGCAGTTACATGGGGGGGGCCTTCGAGACC. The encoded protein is CASSYMGGAFET. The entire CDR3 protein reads CASSYMGGAFETQYF.

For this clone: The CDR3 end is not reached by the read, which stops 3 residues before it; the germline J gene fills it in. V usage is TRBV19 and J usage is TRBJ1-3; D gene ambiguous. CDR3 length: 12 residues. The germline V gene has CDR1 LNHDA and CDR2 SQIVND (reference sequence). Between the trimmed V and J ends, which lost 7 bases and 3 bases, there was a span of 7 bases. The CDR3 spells CASKGGGNTIYF. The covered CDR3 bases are TGTGCCAGTAAGGGTGGTGGAAACACC.

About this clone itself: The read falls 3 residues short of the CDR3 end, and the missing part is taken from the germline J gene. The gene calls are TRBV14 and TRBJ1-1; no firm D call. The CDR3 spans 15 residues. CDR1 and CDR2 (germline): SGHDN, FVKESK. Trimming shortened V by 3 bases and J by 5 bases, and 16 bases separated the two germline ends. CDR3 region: CASSQLQNPRTEAFF. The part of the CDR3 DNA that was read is TGTGCCAGCAGCCAGTTACAGAACCCAAGGACTGAA.

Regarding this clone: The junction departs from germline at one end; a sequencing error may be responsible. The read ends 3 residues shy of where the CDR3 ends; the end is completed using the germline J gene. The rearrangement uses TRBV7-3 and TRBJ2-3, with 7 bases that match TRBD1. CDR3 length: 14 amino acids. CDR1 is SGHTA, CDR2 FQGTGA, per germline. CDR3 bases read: TGTGCCAGCAGCTCCCGGACAGGCACAGGTACG. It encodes CASSSRTGTGT. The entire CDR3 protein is CASSSRTGTGTQYF. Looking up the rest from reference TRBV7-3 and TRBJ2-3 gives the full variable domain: GAGVSQTPSNKVTEKGKYVELRCDPISGHTALYWYRQSLGQGPEFLIYFQGTGAADDSGLPNDRFFAVRPEGSVSTLKIQRTERGDSAVYLCASSSRTGTGTQYFGPGTRLTVL.

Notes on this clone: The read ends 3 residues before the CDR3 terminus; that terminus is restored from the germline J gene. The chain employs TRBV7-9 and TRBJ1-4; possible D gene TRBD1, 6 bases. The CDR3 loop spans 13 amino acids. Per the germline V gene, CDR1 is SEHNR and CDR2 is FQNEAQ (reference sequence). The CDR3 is CASSAHRDLPLFF. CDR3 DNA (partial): TGTGCCAGCAGCGCGCACAGGGATTTACCA.

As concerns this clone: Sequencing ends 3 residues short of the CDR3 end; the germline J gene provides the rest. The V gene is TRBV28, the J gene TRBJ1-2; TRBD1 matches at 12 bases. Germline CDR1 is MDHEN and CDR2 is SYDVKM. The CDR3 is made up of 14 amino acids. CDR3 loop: CASSFGGQGASYTF. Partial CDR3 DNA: TGTGCCAGCAGTTTCGGGGGACAGGGGGCGAGC.

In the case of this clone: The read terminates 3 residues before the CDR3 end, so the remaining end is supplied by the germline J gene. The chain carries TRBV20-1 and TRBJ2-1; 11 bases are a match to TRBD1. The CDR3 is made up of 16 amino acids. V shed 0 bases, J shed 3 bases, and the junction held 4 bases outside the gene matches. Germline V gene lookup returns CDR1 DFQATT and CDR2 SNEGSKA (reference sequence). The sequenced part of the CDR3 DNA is TGCAGTGCTAGAGATCAGGACAGGGGGCTCTACAATGAG. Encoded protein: CSARDQDRGLYNE. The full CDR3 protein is CSARDQDRGLYNEQFF.

The covered CDR3 bases are TGTGCCAGCAGCTCCGGGACACAGGTTATCTATGGC. This translates into CASSSGTQVIYG. The full CDR3 protein is CASSSGTQVIYGYTF. This chain uses TRBV5-4 with TRBJ1-2, with a tentative D call TRBD1 (6 bases). The observed sequence ends 3 residues before the CDR3 terminus, with the missing tail filled in from the germline J gene. CDR1 SGHNT and CDR2 YYREEE come from the germline V gene (reference sequence). The CDR3 consists of 15 residues. The V and J ends lost 3 bases and 4 bases respectively, with 16 bases between them.

This CDR3 is CASITGGLAQETQYF. The sequenced CDR3 bases are TGTGCCAGCATCACGGGAGGGCTAGCCCAAGAGACG. This chain uses TRBV11-2 with TRBJ2-3; 8 bases align to TRBD2. The observed sequence ends 3 residues before the CDR3 terminus, with the missing tail filled in from the germline J gene. CDR3 length: 15 amino acids. The germline V gene has CDR1 SGHAT and CDR2 FQNNGV.

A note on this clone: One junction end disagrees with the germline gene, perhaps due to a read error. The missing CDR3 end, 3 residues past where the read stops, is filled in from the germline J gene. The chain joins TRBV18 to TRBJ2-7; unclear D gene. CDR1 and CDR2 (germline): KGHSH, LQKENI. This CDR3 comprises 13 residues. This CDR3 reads CASSPQPPYEQYF. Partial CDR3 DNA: TGTGCCAGCTCGCCACAGCCTCCCTACGAG. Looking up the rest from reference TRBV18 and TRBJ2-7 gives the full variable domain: NAGVMQNPRHLVRRRGQEARLRCSPMKGHSHVYWYRQLPEEGLKFMVYLQKENIIDESGMPKERFSAEFPKEGPSILRIQQVVRGDSAAYFCASSPQPPYEQYFGPGTRLTVT.

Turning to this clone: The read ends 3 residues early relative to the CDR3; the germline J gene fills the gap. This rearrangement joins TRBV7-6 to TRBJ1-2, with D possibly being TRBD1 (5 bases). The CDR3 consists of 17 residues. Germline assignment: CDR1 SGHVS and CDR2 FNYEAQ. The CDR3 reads CASSLSASGRGKDTYTF. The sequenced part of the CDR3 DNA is TGTGCCAGCAGCTTATCGGCTAGCGGGAGGGGTAAAGATACC.

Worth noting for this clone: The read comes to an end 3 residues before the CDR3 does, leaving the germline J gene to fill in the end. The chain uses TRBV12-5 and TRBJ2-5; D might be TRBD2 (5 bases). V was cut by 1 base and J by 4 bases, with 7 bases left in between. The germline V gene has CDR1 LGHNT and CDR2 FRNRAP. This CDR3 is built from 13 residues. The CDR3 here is CASGLERAETQYF. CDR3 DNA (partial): TGTGCTAGTGGTTTGGAGAGGGCAGAGACC.

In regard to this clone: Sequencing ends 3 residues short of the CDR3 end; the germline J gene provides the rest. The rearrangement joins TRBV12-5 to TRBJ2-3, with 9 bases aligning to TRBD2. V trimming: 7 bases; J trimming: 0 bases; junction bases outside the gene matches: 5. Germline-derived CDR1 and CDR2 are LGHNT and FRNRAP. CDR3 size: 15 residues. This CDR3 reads CASVFGTSSTDTQYF. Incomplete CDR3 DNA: TGTGCTAGTGTTTTCGGGACTAGCAGCACAGATACG.

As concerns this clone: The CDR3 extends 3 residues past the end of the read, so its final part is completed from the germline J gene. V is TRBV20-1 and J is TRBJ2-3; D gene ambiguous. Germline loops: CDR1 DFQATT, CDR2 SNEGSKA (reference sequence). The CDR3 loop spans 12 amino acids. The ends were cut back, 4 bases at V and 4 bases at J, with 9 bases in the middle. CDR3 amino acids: CSANLRADTQYF. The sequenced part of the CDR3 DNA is TGCAGTGCTAACCTTAGGGCAGATACG.

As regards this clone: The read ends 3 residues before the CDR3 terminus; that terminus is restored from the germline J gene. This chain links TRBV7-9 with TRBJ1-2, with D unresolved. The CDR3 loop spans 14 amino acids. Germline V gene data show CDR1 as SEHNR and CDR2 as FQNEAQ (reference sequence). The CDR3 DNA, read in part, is TGTGCCGGAAGAGGTAGCGGGGTTTCAGATACC. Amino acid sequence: CAGRGSGVSDT. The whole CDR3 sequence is CAGRGSGVSDTYTF.

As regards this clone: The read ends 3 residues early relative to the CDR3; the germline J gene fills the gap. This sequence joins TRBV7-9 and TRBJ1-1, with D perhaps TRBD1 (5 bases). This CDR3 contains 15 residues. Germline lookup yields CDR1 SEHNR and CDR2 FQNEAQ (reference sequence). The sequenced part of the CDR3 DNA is TGTGCCAGCAGCTTAAGGACTAGCTCGACAGATACG. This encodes CASSLRTSSTDT. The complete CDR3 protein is CASSLRTSSTDTAFF. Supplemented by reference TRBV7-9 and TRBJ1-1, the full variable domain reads DTGVSQNPRHKITKRGQNVTFRCDPISEHNRLYWYRQTLGQGPEFLTYFQNEAQLEKSRLLSDRFSAERPKGSFSTLEIQRTEQGDSAMYLCASSLRTSSTDTAFFGQGTRLTVV.